These 25 T cell receptor beta chains share one sample of origin, sequenced in a study of cytomegalovirus exposure and HLA in healthy donors. PCR involved 60 Vbeta and 13 Jbeta primers. Only in-frame clones appear in the TCRdb table, and some are missing; sequencing was by immunoSEQ multiplex PCR. This table holds roughly 240,000 clones, 80% to 90% found once. The source material was PBMCs. The source is a girl aged 2-9 years in good health and CMV-seronegative.

This chain joins TRBV11-3 and TRBJ2-6; the D gene is possibly TRBD1 (6 bases). V was clipped by 5 bases and J by 2 bases, with 10 bases between them. Germline CDR1 is SGHNT and CDR2 is YENEEA. CDR3 length equals 15 residues. DNA for the CDR3: TGTGCCAGCAGCCCTACAGGGACTGGGGCCAACGTCCTGACTTTC. It specifies CASSPTGTGANVLTF.

This clone was counted between two and nine times. This rearrangement joins TRBV27 to TRBJ2-7; TRBD1 aligns across 9 bases. Trimming removed 4 bases from V and 3 bases from J; junction bases left unmatched: 7. The CDR3 extends over 15 amino acids. Germline-derived CDR1 and CDR2 are MNHEY and SMNVEV (reference sequence). The CDR3 sequence is CASSWGQGRGYEQYF. Written as DNA, the CDR3 is TGTGCCAGCAGTTGGGGACAGGGAAGGGGCTACGAGCAGTACTTC.

The chain uses TRBV7-9 and TRBJ1-4, with 8 nucleotides matching TRBD1. The CDR3 spans 15 residues. The germline gives CDR1 SEHNR, CDR2 FQNEAQ (reference sequence). With V trimmed by 5 bases and J by 1 base, 3 bases remained unmatched. CDR3 bases: TGTGCCAGCAGCCCAGGACAGGGAACTAATGAAAAACTGTTTTTT. Amino acid sequence: CASSPGQGTNEKLFF.

This clone was seen more than once but under ten times. The chain couples TRBV19 to TRBJ2-5; the match to TRBD2 covers 13 bases. Germline V gene data show CDR1 as LNHDA and CDR2 as SQIVND (reference sequence). The CDR3 totals 17 residues. J gave up 3 bases and V 5 bases, and 9 bases lay outside the gene matches. CDR3 in DNA: TGTGCCAGTAGTTTGACCGGGACTAGCGGGATTGAAGAGACCCAGTACTTC. Translated, it gives CASSLTGTSGIEETQYF.

In its sample, this clone was seen once. The rearrangement links TRBV30 to TRBJ2-7, with TRBD2 as a possible D gene (5 bases). Trimming took 7 bases from V and 6 from J, leaving 22 bases between them. CDR1 GTSNPN and CDR2 SVGIG come from the germline V gene (reference sequence). The length of the CDR3 is 14 residues. DNA of the CDR3: TGTGCCTTTGCCCCGGGGAGTACTTTTGGCGAGCAGTACTTC. This gives the protein CAFAPGSTFGEQYF.

V usage is TRBV7-2 and J usage is TRBJ2-3, with TRBD2 matching 11 bases. The CDR3 has 13 amino acids. Germline CDR1 reads SGHTA; CDR2 reads FQGNSA. V was clipped by 4 bases and J by 9 bases; unmatched bases: 3. CDR3 nucleotide sequence: TGTGCCAGCAGCTCGGGACTAGCGGCGACGCAGTATTTT. This codes for CASSSGLAATQYF.

The chain links TRBV7-9 to TRBJ1-2; D unclear. The V and J ends lost 1 base and 8 bases respectively, with 5 bases between them. The CDR3 spans 11 residues. The germline CDR1 and CDR2 sequences are SEHNR and FQNEAQ (reference sequence). The CDR3 region is CASSLGRGYTF. The DNA for the CDR3 is TGTGCCAGCAGCTTAGGGAGGGGCTACACCTTC.

The chain links TRBV7-3 to TRBJ1-1; D ambiguous. Trimming removed 5 bases from V and 0 bases from J, with 7 bases in between. Germline values: CDR1 SGHTA, CDR2 FQGTGA. The CDR3 has 13 residues. The DNA of the CDR3 is TGTGCCAGCAGCACCGGGATGAACACTGAAGCTTTCTTT. As protein: CASSTGMNTEAFF.

The chain has TRBV6-5 and TRBJ2-3, with 8 nucleotides matching TRBD2. Per the germline V gene, CDR1 is MNHEY and CDR2 is SVGAGI. J lost 6 bases, V lost 7 bases, and 12 bases had no gene match. This CDR3 is built from 15 residues. In nucleotides, the CDR3 is TGTGCCAGCAAACCGGCCGGGACTAGTTCGGATACGCAGTATTTT. Translating gives CASKPAGTSSDTQYF.

This clone was picked up a small number of times. The chain combines TRBV10-3 with TRBJ2-2, with D tentatively TRBD1 (5 bases). CDR3 length: 14 residues. Deletions cut 3 bases from V and 3 bases from J, with 8 bases between. The V gene's germline CDR1 is ENHRY and CDR2 SYGVKD. Written as DNA, the CDR3 is TGTGCCATCAGTGAATTACAGGACACCGGGGAGCTGTTTTTT. It specifies CAISELQDTGELFF.

The CDR3 region has the DNA TGTGCCAGCAGTGAATGGGCGGGAGATCGATACGAGCAGTACTTC. It is translated as CASSEWAGDRYEQYF. This chain uses TRBV2 with TRBJ2-7, with 7 bases fitting TRBD2. Germline V CDR1 and CDR2: SNHLY, FYNNEI. After removal of 2 bases from V and 4 bases from J, the junction contained 8 bases not matched to a gene. This CDR3 comprises 15 residues.

The CDR3: CASSYQMVMNTEAFF. Here the CDR3 DNA reads TGTGCCAGCAGTTACCAGATGGTGATGAACACTGAAGCTTTCTTT. V usage is TRBV6-6 and J usage is TRBJ1-1; D not certain. Trimming stripped 2 bases from V and 0 bases from J, with 10 bases between. From germline, CDR1 is MNHNY and CDR2 SVGAGI (reference sequence). The CDR3 runs to 15 residues.

A single count supports this clone. J is TRBJ1-6 and V is TRBV6-1; D gene ambiguous. Trimming took off 2 bases at V and 10 bases at J, with 6 bases between the two ends. The CDR3 is made up of 12 amino acids. From germline, CDR1 is MNHNS and CDR2 SASEGT. CDR3 sequence: CASSEIRSPLHF. CDR3 DNA: TGTGCCAGCAGTGAAATCAGGTCACCCCTCCACTTT.

This rearrangement joins TRBV4-1 to TRBJ2-3; D possibly corresponds to TRBD2 (6 bases). V lost 4 bases and J 0 bases, leaving 17 bases between the germline ends. Looked up from germline, CDR1 is MGHRA and CDR2 is YSYEKL. CDR3 length: 17 residues. The chain's CDR3 is CASSLSTSYASTDTQYF. The DNA of the CDR3 is TGCGCCAGCAGCCTTTCGACTAGTTATGCTAGCACAGATACGCAGTATTTT.

The rearrangement joins TRBV16 to TRBJ1-2; unclear D gene. The CDR3 has 14 residues. Trimming stripped 0 bases from V and 0 bases from J, with 5 bases between. CDR1 and CDR2 (germline): KGHSY, FQNENV. CDR3: CASSQSAANYGYTF. CDR3 in DNA: TGTGCCAGCAGCCAATCGGCCGCTAACTATGGCTACACCTTC.

The chain is built from TRBV30 and TRBJ1-3; 8 nucleotides line up with TRBD1. V dropped 3 bases and J dropped 4; count of bases not matched to a gene: 5. Germline loops: CDR1 GTSNPN, CDR2 SVGIG (reference sequence). The CDR3 contains 14 residues. The chain's CDR3 is CAWSPGGMGNTIYF. The CDR3 DNA reads as TGTGCCTGGAGCCCAGGGGGCATGGGAAACACCATATATTTT.

V is TRBV9 and J is TRBJ2-1; TRBD2 aligns across 7 bases. This CDR3 contains 16 residues. Germline CDR1 and CDR2: SGDLS and YYNGEE. The ends lost 1 base at V and 2 bases at J; junction bases unmatched: 6. The chain's CDR3 is CASSVLGLAAYNEQFF. The CDR3 region has the DNA TGTGCCAGCAGCGTACTAGGGCTAGCGGCCTACAATGAGCAGTTCTTC.

The genes are TRBV6-5 and TRBJ1-2; no definite D call. CDR3 length equals 13 residues. The germline V and J ends were trimmed by 2 bases and 8 bases, with 12 bases remaining between them. CDR1 MNHEY and CDR2 SVGAGI come from the germline V gene. DNA for the CDR3: TGTGCCAGCAGTTACACCTCAGTGGAGGGCTACACCTTC. The encoded protein is CASSYTSVEGYTF.

The V gene is TRBV5-1, the J gene TRBJ2-6; D might be TRBD1 (7 bases). The CDR3 covers 15 residues. Germline values: CDR1 SGHRS, CDR2 YFSETQ. Trimming stripped 2 bases from V and 4 bases from J, with 10 bases between. CDR3 region: CASSFRGAGANVLTF. The CDR3, as DNA: TGCGCCAGCAGCTTCAGGGGGGCAGGGGCCAACGTCCTGACTTTC.

The chain combines TRBV6-5 with TRBJ1-1; tentatively, D is TRBD1 (6 bases). Germline loops: CDR1 MNHEY, CDR2 SVGAGI. V dropped 9 bases and J dropped 0 bases, with 14 bases sitting between them. The CDR3 loop spans 14 amino acids. The CDR3 DNA sequence: TGTGCCAGTACTACAGGGTTGATGAACACTGAAGCTTTCTTT. Translated, it gives CASTTGLMNTEAFF.

This clone was observed a few times. The chain uses TRBV30 and TRBJ1-6, with D unresolved. Germline V gene sequence: CDR1 GTSNPN, CDR2 SVGIG (reference sequence). Trimming removed 3 bases from V and 3 bases from J, with 15 bases in between. The CDR3 is 16 residues long. The CDR3 sequence is CAWSVPVGSYNSPLHF. The CDR3 DNA reads as TGTGCCTGGAGCGTACCCGTGGGGAGCTATAATTCACCCCTCCACTTT.

Here the CDR3 reads CASSARQGPYEQYF. The CDR3 coding sequence is TGTGCCAGCTCCGCTCGACAGGGGCCCTACGAGCAGTACTTC. The chain has TRBV18 and TRBJ2-7; TRBD1 matches 8 bases. The germline gives CDR1 KGHSH, CDR2 LQKENI. The CDR3 is made up of 14 amino acids. Trimming cost V 6 bases and J 2 bases; bases outside gene matches: 6.

The rearrangement uses TRBV4-2 and TRBJ2-5, with a tentative D call TRBD2 (5 bases). Germline loops: CDR1 LGHNA, CDR2 YNFKEQ. Trimming removed 0 bases at V and 1 base at J, with 9 bases between. The CDR3 sequence is 15 residues long. The CDR3 is CASSQDFGGQETQYF. The CDR3 nucleotides read TGTGCCAGCAGCCAAGATTTTGGAGGCCAAGAGACCCAGTACTTC.

This chain links TRBV7-3 with TRBJ2-7, with 7 bases fitting TRBD1. V shed 5 bases and J 1 base; nucleotides not matched to a gene: 5. This CDR3 is built from 14 residues. Germline V gene sequence: CDR1 SGHTA, CDR2 FQGTGA. DNA of the CDR3: TGTGCCAGCAGCCCGGGACAGCCATCCTACGAGCAGTACTTC. It codes for CASSPGQPSYEQYF.

This clone appeared a few times. The chain links TRBV2 to TRBJ2-7; D perhaps matches TRBD2 (6 bases). The CDR3 spans 12 residues. In germline, CDR1 is SNHLY, CDR2 FYNNEI. Trimming removed 6 bases at V and 3 bases at J, with 9 bases between. CDR3 residues: CASRAGHYEQYF. For the CDR3, the DNA is TGTGCCAGCAGGGCGGGGCACTACGAGCAGTACTTC.